This T cell receptor (beta chain) was observed in a study of vaccination and CD4 T cells after COVID-19. Study background: Nasal swab PCR had shown SARS-CoV-2 positivity in the convalescent patients (roughly 10 mild cases, one severe case). At day 14 and again at days 161 to 241 post-vaccination, a few convalescent patients were sampled.

Notes on this clonotype: As yet, its antigen is unknown.

The Oncomine TCR Beta short-read assay sequenced DNA from cultured CD4+ T cells. TCRdb processed the PCR reads anew with MiXCR; each CDR3 protein has one entry. In the table there are about 16,000 distinct CDR3 sequences, about 40% of which are singletons. The germline CDR1 and CDR2 sequences are DFQATT and SNEGSKA (reference sequence). V was trimmed by 4 bases and J by 1 base, leaving 8 bases between them. This CDR3 is 13 amino acids long. Time point defined: late sampling 161 to 241 days after vaccination in three convalescent patients. Treatment defined: approximately nine-day PBMC culture with coronavirus spike peptide pools or control peptides (ViraFEST assay).

The TCR was taken from a human donor who had recovered from COVID-19. The gene calls are TRBV20-1 and TRBJ1-5; D is possibly TRBD1 (6 bases). The input for sequencing was CD4+ T cells from blood, cultured in vitro, taken about 7 months after SARS-CoV-2 vaccination. CDR3 residues: CSATGDSNQPQHF. The CDR3 nucleotides are TGCAGTGCTACAGGGGACAGCAATCAGCCCCAGCATTTT.